The clone carrying this T cell receptor beta chain came up a few times. Its antigen is unidentified. Using unique molecular identifiers, the investigators prepared the TCRbeta library. TCRdb analysed the PCR reads with MiXCR anew, one entry per CDR3 protein. The sample consists of more than 200,000 distinct CDR3 sequences, more than 20% of them appearing once. These data belong to a study of T-cell reconstitution after alpha-beta-depleted transplantation in children. General study points: Several hundred expanded graft clones reportedly gave rise to the alpha-beta T cells present about two months after transplant. TCRbeta diversity was high at day 60 in some patients (a result of surviving recipient T cells and thymic progenitors).

V was clipped by 5 bases and J by 9 bases, with 17 bases between them. The CDR3 runs to 14 residues. Germline CDR1 is SNHLY and CDR2 is FYNNEI. The clonotype was recovered from a female patient younger than 10 who had a stem cell transplant for congenital amegakaryocytic thrombocytopenia, so the T cells may come from the graft donor. This chain links TRBV2 with TRBJ2-1, with D perhaps TRBD2 (5 bases). Sequenced material: PBMCs, mostly from graft donor cells, taken 360 days after TCRalphabeta/CD19-depleted stem cell transplant. The CDR3 here is CASSSLVGDVEQFF. The CDR3, as DNA: TGTGCCAGCAGTTCCCTAGTCGGGGATGTTGAGCAGTTCTTC.